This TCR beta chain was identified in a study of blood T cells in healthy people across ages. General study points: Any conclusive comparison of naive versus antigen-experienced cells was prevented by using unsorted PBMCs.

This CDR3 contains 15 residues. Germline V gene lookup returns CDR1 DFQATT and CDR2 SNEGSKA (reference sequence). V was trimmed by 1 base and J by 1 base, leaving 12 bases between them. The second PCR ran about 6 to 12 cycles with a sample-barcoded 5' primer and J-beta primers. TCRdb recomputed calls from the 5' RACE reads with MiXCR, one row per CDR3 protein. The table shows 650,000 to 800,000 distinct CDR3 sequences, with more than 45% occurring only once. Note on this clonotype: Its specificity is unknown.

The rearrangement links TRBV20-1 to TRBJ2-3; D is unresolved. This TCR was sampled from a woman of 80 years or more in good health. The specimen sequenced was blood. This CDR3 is CSARVGRKGTDTQYF. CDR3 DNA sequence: TGCAGTGCTAGAGTGGGAAGGAAAGGCACAGATACGCAGTATTTT.